The 4 T cell receptor beta chains below come from one sample, sequenced in a study of vaccination effects on CD4 cells after COVID-19. When around 9 days of culture had elapsed, CD4+ T cells were isolated. Profiled with immunoSEQ multiplex PCR; TCRdb holds only in-frame clones, not every one. The data contain 70,000 or so clones, approximately 77% of them singletons. Antigens of these TCRs are unknown. The specimen was CD4+ T cells from PBMCs cultured without peptide, collected before COVID-19 vaccination. The source of these receptors is a human donor who received a COVID-19 vaccine.

The J gene is TRBJ1-2, the V gene TRBV5-5; no clear D. Trimming cost V 0 bases and J 3 bases, with 21 bases left between them. CDR1 is SGHKS, CDR2 YYEKEE, per germline (reference sequence). The CDR3 extends over 18 amino acids. CDR3 nucleotides: TGTGCCAGCAGCTTGGGGAACTCAATAGGAGGCGCGGACTATGGCTACACCTTC. It translates to CASSLGNSIGGADYGYTF.

J is TRBJ2-5 and V is TRBV6-5; 12 nucleotides agree with TRBD2. The CDR3 sequence is 16 residues long. V gave up 2 bases and J gave up 5 bases; unmatched junction bases: 6. Germline CDR1 reads MNHEY; CDR2 reads SVGAGI. In DNA form, the CDR3 reads TGTGCCAGCAGTTACCGTCTAGCGGGGGGGCGGGAGACCCAGTACTTC. Residues: CASSYRLAGGRETQYF.

The V gene is TRBV6-5, the J gene TRBJ2-1; perhaps D is TRBD1 or TRBD2 (7 bases each). V lost 6 bases to trimming and J lost 4 bases, with 16 bases between them. This CDR3 contains 15 residues. In germline, CDR1 is MNHEY, CDR2 SVGAGI. The CDR3 here is CASSPQGGGYNEQFF. CDR3 DNA sequence: TGTGCCAGCAGCCCCCAGGGGGGGGGATACAATGAGCAGTTCTTC.

The V gene is TRBV24-1, the J gene TRBJ2-5; D is tentatively TRBD1 or TRBD2 (5 bases each). Germline lookup yields CDR1 KGHDR and CDR2 SFDVKD. Trimming left V 4 bases short and J 7 bases short, with 15 bases between. This CDR3 has 14 residues. The CDR3 loop is CATSEAGSGRTQYF. CDR3 nucleotide sequence: TGTGCCACCAGTGAGGCAGGGTCGGGGAGGACCCAGTACTTC.